This T cell receptor beta chain emerged from a study of shared clonotypes between healthy human individuals (dated by TCRdb to the early 2020s). Regarding the research as a whole: The cohort included three men and a couple of women between 18 and 49 years of age. To estimate repertoire size and how much clonotypes are shared between individuals, the study performed deep sequencing of blood TCR repertoires from a few healthy adults. Per donor, three plates each were used for CD4 naive and CD4 memory, two for CD8 naive, and one for CD8 memory. Libraries were prepared and TCR repertoires were sequenced by different laboratories using diverse techniques, in order to increase sequencing depth and limit assay-specific biases. Per donor, leukapheresis produced somewhere between about 0.8 and 9 billion PBMCs. The full study reports these points: Only blood was sampled, and tissue TCR repertoires likely differ from those in blood. Because the study included a small number of donors, the genetic and exposure-history diversity represented was limited. Based on pairwise subsampling, the degree of clonotype sharing among donors was expected to be affected by sequencing depth. Naive subsets generally had larger estimated clonotype richness than memory subsets. About 4.5% of naive CD4, roughly 3.5% of naive CD8, 2% to 2.5% of memory CD4, and 0.4% of memory CD8 clonotypes were shared across a handful of donors. Higher generation probabilities were observed for clonotypes shared by all four sorted-subset donors than for non-shared clonotypes. Even with the large sequencing depth, rarefaction of the sorted-subset datasets indicated that sequencing was incomplete.

The donors were healthy, HIV-negative adults with no recently reported acute infections or vaccinations. All donors were Caucasian adults living in Nashville, Tennessee, USA. CD4+ T cells were enriched by magnetic negative selection; naive cells were then positively selected on CD45RA, and the negative fraction formed the memory subset. After blood collection by leukapheresis, PBMCs were isolated using Ficoll-Histopaque density gradient centrifugation and then cryopreserved in the vapor phase of liquid nitrogen. Analytical flow cytometry was used to check the purity and quantity of every magnetically sorted T cell population. Each sorted fraction had its genomic DNA isolated and then quantified by UV absorbance on a Nanodrop 2000c. Using the deep immunoSEQ assay, TCR CDR3 regions were amplified from genomic DNA by multiplex PCR. Genomic DNA extracted from each cell subset was distributed evenly over all wells of several immunoSEQ 96-well plates, and each plate served as one replicate. For sorted subsets, each replicate PCR was loaded with approximately 0.2 ug genomic DNA, equivalent to 30,000 or so T cell genomes. The purified libraries were quantified using a Qubit 3.0 fluorometer, sized with a Bioanalyzer 2100, and then quantified again using the KAPA Library Quantification kit. Each immunoSEQ 96-well plate was sequenced on its own single-read 150-cycle Illumina NextSeq 550 flow cell. The authors' pipeline ran thus. Because the immunoSEQ output included only junctional sequences and no quality scores, the filtering could not be the same as the filtering used for full-length reads. To assign V/J genes and CDR3, sequences were annotated against IMGT germline references using PyIR, a Python wrapper for IgBLAST v1.9. Reads were removed for weak V/J assignments (E-value above 1e-6), missing CDR3, stop codons, out-of-frame junctions, or ambiguous translated residues. A V3J clonotype was defined by an identical inferred V gene, J gene, and CDR3 amino acid sequence. Percentage overlap between repertoires was calculated by dividing the number of shared unique clonotypes by the size of the smaller repertoire. Three approaches were used to assess repertoire richness: RTK rarefaction, the Chao1 estimator, and Recon v2.1 estimates of unobserved clonotypes. Generation probabilities were computed with OLGA for all TCRbeta clonotypes obtained by the gDNA method from a handful of donors. TCRdb obtained this table from immuneACCESS and retained in-frame rearrangements with V and J assigned. These tables miss some clones; where compared with another copy, unresolved V genes account for less than half of the shortfall, and the remainder is unexplained. The V and J calls and clone size come from that table; D and trimming were worked out from the DNA. The sample records roughly 700,000 clones, approximately 79% of which are singletons. The ten largest clonotypes hold about 1.8% of the sample.

CDR1 and CDR2 are read off the germline V gene as MGHDK and SYGVNS. Here V drops 4 bases and J drops 5 bases, and the junction holds 7 bases not matched to any gene. Including the terminal cysteine and phenylalanine, the CDR3 comprises 15 residues. Only CDR3 DNA remains: 45 bases, in frame from the first base. This clone was counted only a few times. No cognate antigen has been identified for it. No much larger clone exists at a distance of one base, and base qualities are not known. Sequencing input: memory CD4+ T cells sorted from blood. The cell subset or site label corresponds to: CD45RA-negative fraction. This TCR came from a woman aged 25 to 39 in good health. The rearrangement joined TRBV25-1 to TRBJ2-3, with 9 bases matching TRBD1. The CDR3 region has the sequence CASSGTGEGIDTQYF. The sequenced DNA: TGTGCCAGCAGTGGGACAGGGGAAGGGATAGATACGCAGTATTTT.